This T cell receptor (beta chain) stems from a study of blood T cell repertoires in COVID-19 (dated by TCRdb to about 2020). About the full investigation: The collaborator samples originated in the United States, Italy and Spain and spanned the acute and convalescent phases of COVID-19. Subjects who had been exposed to COVID-19, were actively infected with it, or had recovered from it provided the deeply sampled blood TCRbeta repertoires that made up the dataset. Where available, HLA class I and class II types were taken from metadata supplied by the sample provider and were not determined by assay-based typing. The material from the prospective study consisted of cDNA or gDNA derived from T cells, B-cell-depleted T cells, or PBMCs. The repertoires were released in a freely available public database meant as a resource for research on the immune response to SARS-CoV-2. Samples came from the ongoing ImmuneRACE study (first 160 participants) plus 1,254 subjects from 6 global collaborators. Sample metadata almost always included a de-identified subject ID, COVID-19 status, age in years and sex. What the research found in general, with its limitations: The quantity of clinical and demographic metadata differed by source and by participant and was supplied without curation.

As regards this clone: Its antigen is unknown. No much larger clonotype is one base removed from it; base qualities were not supplied.

The collaborating institutions used their own protocols to collect whole blood in K2EDTA tubes. Collaborator samples were shipped for TCRbeta analysis as frozen whole blood, isolated PBMCs, or DNA extracted from either sample type. Based on the germline V gene (reference sequence), the CDR1 and CDR2 sequences are DFQATT and SNEGSKA. The trim is 3 bases for V and 5 bases for J, with a gap of 13 bases between the germline ends. The CDR3 spans 14 residues, from the cysteine through the phenylalanine. Only the CDR3 portion is preserved as DNA: 42 bases, with reading frame beginning at the first base. TCRbeta CDR3 regions were amplified from genomic DNA using the immunoSEQ Assay, a bias-controlled multiplex PCR. On the study's bioinformatics: The number of nucleated cells in each sample was estimated by amplification of reference gene primers within the assay. To quantify the absolute abundance of each unique TCRbeta CDR3 rearrangement, sequence reads were collapsed and filtered. For each sample, productive Simpson clonality was calculated by taking the square root of Simpson's diversity index across productive rearrangements. The table was pulled from immuneACCESS by TCRdb, which kept in-frame rearrangements only. Such tables lose some clones; where checked, under half of the loss comes from unresolved V genes, and the rest has no known cause. V, J and clone size reflect that table, while D and trimming were determined from the DNA. Present in this sample are about 170,000 clones, around 87% of which were seen just once. About 4% of the sample rests with the top ten.

The sequence was collected from a man aged 18 to 35 with active or convalescent COVID-19. Material for sequencing was peripheral blood. Recombination joined TRBV20-1 with TRBJ1-4; the D segment cannot be called with confidence. The CDR3 loop reads CSASNPGINEKLFF. In nucleotide form, the sequence is TGCAGTGCTAGTAATCCGGGGATCAATGAAAAACTGTTTTTT.